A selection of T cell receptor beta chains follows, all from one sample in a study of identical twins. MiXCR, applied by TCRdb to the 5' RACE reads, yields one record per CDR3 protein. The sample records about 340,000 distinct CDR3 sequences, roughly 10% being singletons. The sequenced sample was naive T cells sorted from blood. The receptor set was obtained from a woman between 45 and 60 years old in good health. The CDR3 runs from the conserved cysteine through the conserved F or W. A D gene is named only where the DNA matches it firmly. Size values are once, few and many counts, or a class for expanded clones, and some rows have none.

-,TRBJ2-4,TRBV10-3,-,TGTGCCATCAGTGATCCAGGGCGGTCAGTCAAAAACATTCAGTACTTC,CAISDPGRSVKNIQYF
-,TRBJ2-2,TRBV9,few,TGTGCCAGCAGCGTAGCTACACGGGGGCGAGCCGACGGGGAGCTGTTTTTT,CASSVATRGRADGELFF
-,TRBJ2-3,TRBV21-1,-,TGTGCCAGCAGCAAGGATGGCGGGACTACAGCAGATACGCAGTATTTT,CASSKDGGTTADTQYF
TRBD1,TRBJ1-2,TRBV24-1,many,TGTGCCACCAGTGACCCTGCGGACAGGCAGGGGGATGGCTACACCTTC,CATSDPADRQGDGYTF
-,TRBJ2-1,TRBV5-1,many,TGCGCCAGCAGCTTTCCGGACTACAATGAGCAGTTCTTC,CASSFPDYNEQFF
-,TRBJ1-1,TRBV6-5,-,TGTGCCAGCAAAGTCAGCGCGAGCACTGAAGCTTTCTTT,CASKVSASTEAFF
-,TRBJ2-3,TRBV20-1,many,TGCAGTGCTCCGGCGAAAGGGAGTGTCACAGATACGCAGTATTTT,CSAPAKGSVTDTQYF
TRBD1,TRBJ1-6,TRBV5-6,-,TGTGCCAGCAGCTTCGGACAGGGTGGCATTTCACCCCTCCACTTT,CASSFGQGGISPLHF
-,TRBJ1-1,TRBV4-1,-,TGCGCCAGCAGCCAAGAGAGCACTGAAGCTTTCTTT,CASSQESTEAFF
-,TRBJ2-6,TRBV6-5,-,TGTGCCAGTCGATCTGCTGGGGCCAACGTCCTGACTTTC,CASRSAGANVLTF
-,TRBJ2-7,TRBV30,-,TGTGCCTGGGGAGGAGTGCACGAGCAGTACTTC,CAWGGVHEQYF
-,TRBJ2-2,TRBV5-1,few,TGCGCCAGCAGCTTGGGGGACAGGCTAGCGGGAACGTTCACCGGGGAGCTGTTTTTT,CASSLGDRLAGTFTGELFF
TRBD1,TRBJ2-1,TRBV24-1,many,TGTGCCACCAGTGATTGGGGGACAGGGAGGAACAATGAGCAGTTCTTC,CATSDWGTGRNNEQFF
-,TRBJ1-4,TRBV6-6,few,TGTGCCAGCAGTTACTCAGGGGGGAAGGGCGAAAAACTGTTTTTT,CASSYSGGKGEKLFF
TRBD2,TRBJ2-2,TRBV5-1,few,TGCGCCAGCAGCCCACTCAGCGGGAGCTCGGGGGAGCTGTTTTTT,CASSPLSGSSGELFF
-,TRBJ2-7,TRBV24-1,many,TGTGCCACCAGTGATTCATCGACCGGGGGAATCTACGAGCAGTACTTC,CATSDSSTGGIYEQYF
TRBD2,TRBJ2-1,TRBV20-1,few,TGCAGTGCTAGAGAACGTCCTAGCGGGATCATGTACAATGAGCAGTTCTTC,CSARERPSGIMYNEQFF
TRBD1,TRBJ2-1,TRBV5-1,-,TGCGCCAGCAGCTTTAGGACAGGAGATCCGTTCTTC,CASSFRTGDPFF
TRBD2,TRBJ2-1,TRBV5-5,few,TGTGCCAGCATCGTGGGACTAGCGGACTTCAATGAGCAGTTCTTC,CASIVGLADFNEQFF
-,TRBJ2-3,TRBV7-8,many,TGTGCCAGCAGCTTAGAAAGTAGAGGTTCAGATACGCAGTATTTT,CASSLESRGSDTQYF
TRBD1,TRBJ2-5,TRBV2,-,TGTGCCAGCAGACCGGGACAGAAGGAAGAGACCCAGTACTTC,CASRPGQKEETQYF
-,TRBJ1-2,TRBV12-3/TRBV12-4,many,TGTGCCAGCAGCCCACTGCAGGCTATGGGCTACACCTTC,CASSPLQAMGYTF
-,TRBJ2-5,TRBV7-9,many,TGTGCCAGCAGCCTGAGAGGGGAGACCCAGTACTTC,CASSLRGETQYF
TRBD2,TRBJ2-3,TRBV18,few,TGTGCCAGCTCACCATTGGCTAGCGGGTACACAGATACGCAGTATTTT,CASSPLASGYTDTQYF
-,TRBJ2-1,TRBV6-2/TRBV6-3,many,TGTGCCAGCAGTCCGGGGCCTAGCTCCTACAATGAGCAGTTCTTC,CASSPGPSSYNEQFF
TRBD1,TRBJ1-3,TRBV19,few,TGTGCCAGTGCTAGTGCAGGGGGCTCTGGAAACACCATATATTTT,CASASAGGSGNTIYF
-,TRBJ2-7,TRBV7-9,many,TGTGCCAGCGGGGGTCCCTACGAGCAGTACTTC,CASGGPYEQYF
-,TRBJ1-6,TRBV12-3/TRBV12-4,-,TGTGCCAGCAGTTTAGTCAACAGGGTTGCTAATTCACCCCTCCACTTT,CASSLVNRVANSPLHF
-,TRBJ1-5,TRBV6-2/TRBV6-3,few,TGTGCCAGCAGTTACGGTGATAGCAATCAGCCCCAGCATTTT,CASSYGDSNQPQHF
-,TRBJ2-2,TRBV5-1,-,TGCGCCAGCAGCCCAACTCAGGGAACAATCGGGGAGCTGTTTTTT,CASSPTQGTIGELFF
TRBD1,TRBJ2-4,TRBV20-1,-,TGCAGTGCTAGAGATAGAGGGACAGTTAGAGCCAAAAACATTCAGTACTTC,CSARDRGTVRAKNIQYF
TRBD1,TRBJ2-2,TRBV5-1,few,TGCGCCAGCAGCAAGGAGCCGGGACAGGGAAGCGGGGAGCTGTTTTTT,CASSKEPGQGSGELFF
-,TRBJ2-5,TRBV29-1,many,TGCAGCGTTGGGAAGTCGGGAAGCGAGACCCAGTACTTC,CSVGKSGSETQYF
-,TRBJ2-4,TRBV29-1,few,TGCAGCGCCTCAGGGGCCAAAAACATTCAGTACTTC,CSASGAKNIQYF
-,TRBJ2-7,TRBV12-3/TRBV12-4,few,TGTGCCAGCAGTCCCCGTGAAGACTCCTACGAGCAGTACTTC,CASSPREDSYEQYF
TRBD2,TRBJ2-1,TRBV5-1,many,TGCGCCAGCAGCTTGTCAGGGGGACTAGCGAACAATGAGCAGTTCTTC,CASSLSGGLANNEQFF
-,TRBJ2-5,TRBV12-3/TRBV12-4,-,TGTGCCAGCAGTTTTGTGGAAGAGACCCAGTACTTC,CASSFVEETQYF
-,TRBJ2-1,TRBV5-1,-,TGCGCCAGCAGCCCGGGTTTTCTGGGTGAGCAGTTCTTC,CASSPGFLGEQFF
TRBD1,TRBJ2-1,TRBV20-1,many,TGCAGTGCCTCCGAACGGACAGGGGTTGTTGAGCAGTTCTTC,CSASERTGVVEQFF
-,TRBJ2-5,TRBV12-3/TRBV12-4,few,TGTGCCAGCAGTGCCCAACTTTGGACGAAGACCCAGTACTTC,CASSAQLWTKTQYF
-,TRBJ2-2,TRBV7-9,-,TGTGCCAGCAGGTTACGTGAATCGGGCGGCACCGGGGAGCTGTTTTTT,CASRLRESGGTGELFF
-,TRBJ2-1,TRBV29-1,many,TGCAGCGTTGATTTCGACTTCCTCGGGGAGCAGTTCTTC,CSVDFDFLGEQFF
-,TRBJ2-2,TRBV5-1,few,TGCGCCAGCAACGGGAGAGGGACAACCGGGGAGCTGTTTTTT,CASNGRGTTGELFF
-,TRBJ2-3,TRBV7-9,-,TGTGCCAGCAGCTCACAGGGTGGTACGCAGTATTTT,CASSSQGGTQYF
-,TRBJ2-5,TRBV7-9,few,TGTGCCAGCAGCGGCTTTGTGCGGGCAGAGACCCAGTACTTC,CASSGFVRAETQYF
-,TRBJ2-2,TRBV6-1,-,TGTGCCAGCAGTCATCTCACAGGGCTCGGGGAGCTGTTTTTT,CASSHLTGLGELFF
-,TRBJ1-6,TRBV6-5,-,TGTGCCAGCAGTTACTCGACCCAGGGATATGGGTCCTATAATTCACCCCTCCACTTT,CASSYSTQGYGSYNSPLHF
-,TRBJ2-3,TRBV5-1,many,TGCGCCAGCAGCTTGAGGACGCTCGGCACAGATACGCAGTATTTT,CASSLRTLGTDTQYF
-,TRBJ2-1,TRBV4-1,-,TGCGCCAGCAGCCAAGATTCGGCGGCAAATAAGCAGTTCTTC,CASSQDSAANKQFF
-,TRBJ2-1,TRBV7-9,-,TGTGCCAGCACCACGTCGTTAGAGAATGAGCAGTTCTTC,CASTTSLENEQFF
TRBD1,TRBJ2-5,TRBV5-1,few,TGCGCCAGCGAATCGGCAGGGGGCCACCAAGAGACCCAGTACTTC,CASESAGGHQETQYF